This T cell receptor beta chain was retrieved from a study of naive and memory T cell subsets. The study's findings and limits: TCR abundance followed a power law differing between naive and memory subsets. Especially in CD8 cells, naive repertoires contained a few larger clonotypes, possibly CD45RA-re-expressing memory cells. From naive to CM, EM and EMRA, diversity decreased and Gini increased.

This clonotype was seen at least ten times. As yet, its antigen is unknown. Two oligonucleotides, mixed equimolar, formed the beta constant-region primer covering TRBC1 and TRBC2. Nested alpha and beta constant-region primers with the SP2 primer drove four PCR rounds on ligated cDNA. Via MiXCR, TCRdb re-called the UMI-ligation and nested PCR reads, giving one row per CDR3 protein. Of some 82,000 distinct CDR3 sequences in the sample, 9% were seen once. Germline V gene sequence: CDR1 SGHTA, CDR2 FQGNSA. The CDR3 extends over 11 amino acids. V was clipped by 0 bases and J by 11 bases, with 7 bases between them.

The clonotype comes from a human donor in good health. The chain recombines TRBV7-2 with TRBJ2-5; no clear D gene. Sequenced: naive CD8+ T cells from blood. The CDR3 sequence: CASSLAPVQYF. CDR3 in DNA: TGTGCCAGCAGCTTAGCGCCGGTGCAGTACTTC.